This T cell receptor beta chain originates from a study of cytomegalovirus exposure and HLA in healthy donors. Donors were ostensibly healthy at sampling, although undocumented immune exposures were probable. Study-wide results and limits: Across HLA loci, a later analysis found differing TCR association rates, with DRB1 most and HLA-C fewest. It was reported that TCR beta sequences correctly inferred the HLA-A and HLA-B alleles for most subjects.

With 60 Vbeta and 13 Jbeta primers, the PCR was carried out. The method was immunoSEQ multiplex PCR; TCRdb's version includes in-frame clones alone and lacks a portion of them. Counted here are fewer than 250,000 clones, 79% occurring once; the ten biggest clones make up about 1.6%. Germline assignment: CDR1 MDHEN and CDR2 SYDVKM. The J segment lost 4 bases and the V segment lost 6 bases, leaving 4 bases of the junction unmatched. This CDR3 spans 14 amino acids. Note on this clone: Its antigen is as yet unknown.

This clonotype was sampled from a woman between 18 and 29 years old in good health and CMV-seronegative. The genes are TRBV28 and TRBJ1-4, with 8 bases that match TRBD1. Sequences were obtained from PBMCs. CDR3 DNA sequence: TGTGCCAGCAGCAGGACAGGGATTAATGAAAAACTGTTTTTT. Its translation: CASSRTGINEKLFF.